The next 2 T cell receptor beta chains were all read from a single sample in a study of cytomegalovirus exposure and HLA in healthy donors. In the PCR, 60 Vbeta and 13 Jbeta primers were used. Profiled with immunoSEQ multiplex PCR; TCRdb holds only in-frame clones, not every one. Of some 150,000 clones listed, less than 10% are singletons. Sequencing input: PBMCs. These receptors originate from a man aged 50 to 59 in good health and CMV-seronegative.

The chain's CDR3 is CATSREGAGVEAFF. The CDR3 DNA reads as TGTGCCACCAGCAGAGAGGGGGCAGGCGTTGAAGCTTTCTTT. The V and J genes are TRBV15 and TRBJ1-1; D perhaps matches TRBD1 (6 bases). The length of the CDR3 is 14 residues. V shed 0 bases and J shed 7 bases, with 12 bases lying between them. Per the germline V gene, CDR1 is LNHNV and CDR2 is YYDKDF (reference sequence). The variable domain in full, completed from reference TRBV15 and TRBJ1-1, reads DAMVIQNPRYQVTQFGKPVTLSCSQTLNHNVMYWYQQKSSQAPKLLFHYYDKDFNNEADTPDNFQSRRPNTSFCFLDIRSPGLGDTAMYLCATSREGAGVEAFFGQGTRLTVV.

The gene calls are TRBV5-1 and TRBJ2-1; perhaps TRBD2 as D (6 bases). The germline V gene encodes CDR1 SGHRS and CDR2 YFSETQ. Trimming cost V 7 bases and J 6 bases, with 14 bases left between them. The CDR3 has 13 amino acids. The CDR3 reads CASLVAALNEQFF. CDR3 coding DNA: TGCGCCAGCTTGGTAGCGGCACTCAATGAGCAGTTCTTC.